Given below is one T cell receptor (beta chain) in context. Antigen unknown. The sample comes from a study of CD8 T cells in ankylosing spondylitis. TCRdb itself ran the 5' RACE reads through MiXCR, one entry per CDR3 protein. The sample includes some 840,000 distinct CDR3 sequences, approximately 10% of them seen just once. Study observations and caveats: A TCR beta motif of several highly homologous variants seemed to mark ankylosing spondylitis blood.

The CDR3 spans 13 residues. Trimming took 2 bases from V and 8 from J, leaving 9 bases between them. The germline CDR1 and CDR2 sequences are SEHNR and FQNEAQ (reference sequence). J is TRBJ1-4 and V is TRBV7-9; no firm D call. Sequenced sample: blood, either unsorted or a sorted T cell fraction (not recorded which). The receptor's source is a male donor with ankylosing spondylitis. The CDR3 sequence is CASSLLYREKLFF. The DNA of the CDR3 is TGTGCCAGCAGCTTACTGTACCGCGAAAAACTGTTTTTT. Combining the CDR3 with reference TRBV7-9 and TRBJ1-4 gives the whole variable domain DTGVSQNPRHKITKRGQNVTFRCDPISEHNRLYWYRQTLGQGPEFLTYFQNEAQLEKSRLLSDRFSAERPKGSFSTLEIQRTEQGDSAMYLCASSLLYREKLFFGSGTQLSVL.